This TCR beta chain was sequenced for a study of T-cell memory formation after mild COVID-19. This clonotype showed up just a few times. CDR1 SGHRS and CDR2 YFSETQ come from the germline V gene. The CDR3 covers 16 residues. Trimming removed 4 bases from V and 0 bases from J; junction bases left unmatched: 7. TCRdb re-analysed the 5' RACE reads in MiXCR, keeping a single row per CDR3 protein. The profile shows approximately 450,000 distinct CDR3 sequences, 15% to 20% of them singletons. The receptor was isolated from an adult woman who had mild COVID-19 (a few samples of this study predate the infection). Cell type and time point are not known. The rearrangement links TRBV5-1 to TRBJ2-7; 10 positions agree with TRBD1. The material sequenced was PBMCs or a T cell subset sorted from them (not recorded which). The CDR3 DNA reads TGCGCCAGCAGCCCCTACGGGACAGGGGACTCCTACGAGCAGTACTTC. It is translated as CASSPYGTGDSYEQYF. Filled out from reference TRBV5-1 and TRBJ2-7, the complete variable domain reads KAGVTQTPRYLIKTRGQQVTLSCSPISGHRSVSWYQQTPGQGLQFLFEYFSETQRNKGNFPGRFSGRQFSNSRSEMNVSTLELGDSALYLCASSPYGTGDSYEQYFGPGTRLTVT.